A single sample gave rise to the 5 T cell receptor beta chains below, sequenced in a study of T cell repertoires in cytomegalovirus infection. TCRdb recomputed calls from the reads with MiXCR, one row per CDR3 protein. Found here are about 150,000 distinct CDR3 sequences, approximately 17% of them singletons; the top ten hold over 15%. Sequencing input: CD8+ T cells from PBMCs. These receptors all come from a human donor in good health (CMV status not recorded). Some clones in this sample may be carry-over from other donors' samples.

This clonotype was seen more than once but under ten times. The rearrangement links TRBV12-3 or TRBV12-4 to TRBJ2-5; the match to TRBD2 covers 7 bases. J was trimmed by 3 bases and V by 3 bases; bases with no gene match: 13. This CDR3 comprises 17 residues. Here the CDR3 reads CASSFRLRGSGEETQYF. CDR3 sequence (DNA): TGTGCCAGCAGTTTTAGGCTTCGCGGGAGCGGGGAAGAGACCCAGTACTTC.

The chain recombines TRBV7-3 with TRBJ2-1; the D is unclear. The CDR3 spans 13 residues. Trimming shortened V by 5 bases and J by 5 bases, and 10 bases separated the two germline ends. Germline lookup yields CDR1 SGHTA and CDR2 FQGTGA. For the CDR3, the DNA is TGTGCCAGCAGCCCCGTGCCCAACAATGAGCAGTTCTTC. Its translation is CASSPVPNNEQFF.

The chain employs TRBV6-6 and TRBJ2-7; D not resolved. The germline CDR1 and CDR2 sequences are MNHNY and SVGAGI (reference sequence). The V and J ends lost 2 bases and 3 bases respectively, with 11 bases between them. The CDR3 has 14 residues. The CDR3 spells CASSYEALGYEQYF. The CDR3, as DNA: TGTGCCAGCAGTTACGAGGCCCTAGGCTACGAGCAGTACTTC.

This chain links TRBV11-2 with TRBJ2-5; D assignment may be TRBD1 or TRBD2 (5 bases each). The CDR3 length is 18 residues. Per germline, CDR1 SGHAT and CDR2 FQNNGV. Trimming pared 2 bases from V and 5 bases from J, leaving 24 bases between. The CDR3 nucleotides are TGTGCCAGCAGCTTATGGGCAAGACTACTAAGGGGTCAGGAGACCCAGTACTTC. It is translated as CASSLWARLLRGQETQYF.

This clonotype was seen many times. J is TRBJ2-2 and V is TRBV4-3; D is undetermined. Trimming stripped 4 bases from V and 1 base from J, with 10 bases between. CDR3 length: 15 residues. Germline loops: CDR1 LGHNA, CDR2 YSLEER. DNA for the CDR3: TGCGCCAGCAGCCCCGGGTATGGGAACACCGGGGAGCTGTTTTTT. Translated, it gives CASSPGYGNTGELFF.